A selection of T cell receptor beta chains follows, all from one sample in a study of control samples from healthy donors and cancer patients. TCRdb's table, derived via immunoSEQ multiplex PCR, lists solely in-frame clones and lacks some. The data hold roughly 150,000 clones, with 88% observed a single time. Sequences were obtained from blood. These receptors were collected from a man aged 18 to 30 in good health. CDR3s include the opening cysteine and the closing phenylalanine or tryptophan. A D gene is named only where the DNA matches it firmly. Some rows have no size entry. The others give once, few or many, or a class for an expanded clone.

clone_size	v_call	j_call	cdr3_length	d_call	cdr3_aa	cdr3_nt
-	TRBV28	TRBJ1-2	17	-	CASARSPGLGFNYGYTF	TGTGCCAGCGCCCGTAGTCCCGGGCTCGGATTTAACTATGGCTACACCTTC
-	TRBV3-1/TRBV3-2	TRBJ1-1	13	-	CASSQARVTEAFF	TGTGCCAGCAGCCAAGCCAGGGTAACTGAAGCTTTCTTT
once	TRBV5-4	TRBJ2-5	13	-	CASSLGSEETQYF	TGTGCCAGCAGCTTGGGTAGCGAAGAGACCCAGTACTTC
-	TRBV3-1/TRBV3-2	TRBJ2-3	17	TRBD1	CASEGDRVSSSTDTQYF	TGTGCCAGCGAGGGGGACAGGGTCTCTTCTAGCACAGATACGCAGTATTTT
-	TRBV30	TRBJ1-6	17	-	CAWSVALGGSYNSPLHF	TGTGCCTGGAGTGTCGCCCTGGGGGGCTCCTATAATTCACCCCTCCACTTT
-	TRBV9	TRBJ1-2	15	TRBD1	CASSSNQDRGHGYTF	TGTGCCAGCAGCTCAAACCAAGACAGGGGGCATGGCTACACCTTC
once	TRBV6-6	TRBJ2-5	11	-	CASSKQETQYF	TGTGCCAGCAGTAAACAAGAGACCCAGTACTTC
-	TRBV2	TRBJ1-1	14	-	CASSPYSANTEAFF	TGTGCCAGCAGTCCCTACAGCGCGAACACTGAAGCTTTCTTT
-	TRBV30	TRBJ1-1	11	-	CAWSVQREAFF	TGTGCCTGGAGTGTACAGCGTGAAGCTTTCTTT
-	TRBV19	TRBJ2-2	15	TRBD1	CASSLTGGGTGELFF	TGTGCCAGTAGTCTTACAGGGGGCGGCACCGGGGAGCTGTTTTTT
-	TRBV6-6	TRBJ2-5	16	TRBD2	CASSYSGLAERETQYF	TGTGCCAGCAGTTACTCGGGACTAGCGGAGAGGGAGACCCAGTACTTC
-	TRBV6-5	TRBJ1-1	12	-	CASRIQNTEAFF	TGTGCCAGCAGGATTCAGAACACTGAAGCTTTCTTT
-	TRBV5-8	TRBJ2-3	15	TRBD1	CASSFRQGRVDTQYF	TGTGCCAGCAGCTTCCGACAGGGAAGAGTAGATACGCAGTATTTT
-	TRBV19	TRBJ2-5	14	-	CASSIFGYQETQYF	TGTGCCAGTAGTATTTTCGGGTACCAAGAGACCCAGTACTTC
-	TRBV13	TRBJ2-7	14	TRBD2	CASSPGRLAHEQYF	TGTGCCAGCAGCCCCGGCCGACTAGCCCACGAGCAGTACTTC
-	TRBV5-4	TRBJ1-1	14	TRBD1	CASRQGHAAAEAFF	TGTGCCAGCAGACAGGGGCATGCGGCGGCGGAAGCTTTCTTT
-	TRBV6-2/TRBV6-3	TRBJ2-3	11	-	CASSQGDTQYF	TGTGCCAGCAGTCAGGGGGATACGCAGTATTTT
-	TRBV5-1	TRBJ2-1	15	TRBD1	CASSQLRTGGDEQFF	TGCGCCAGCAGCCAGCTCCGGACAGGGGGGGATGAGCAGTTCTTC
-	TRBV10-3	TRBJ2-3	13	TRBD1	CAISNRGLDTQYF	TGTGCCATCAGCAACAGGGGGCTGGATACGCAGTATTTT
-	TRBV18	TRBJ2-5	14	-	CASSPTAVEETQYF	TGTGCCAGCTCACCGACGGCCGTGGAGGAGACCCAGTACTTC
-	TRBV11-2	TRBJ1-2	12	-	CASSMGLYGYTF	TGTGCCAGCAGCATGGGACTATATGGCTACACCTTC
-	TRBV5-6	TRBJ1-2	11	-	CASSLIYSITF	TGTGCCAGCAGCTTGATTTACAGCATCACCTTC
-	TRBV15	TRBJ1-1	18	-	CATSRDRGEQGWHTEAFF	TGTGCCACCAGCAGAGATCGCGGGGAACAGGGTTGGCACACTGAAGCTTTCTTT
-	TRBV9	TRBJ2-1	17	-	CASSVVSEPGTYNEQFF	TGTGCCAGCAGCGTAGTATCCGAACCGGGAACTTACAATGAGCAGTTCTTC
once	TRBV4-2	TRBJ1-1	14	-	CASSQVSGNTEAFF	TGTGCCAGCAGCCAAGTTTCAGGGAACACTGAAGCTTTCTTT
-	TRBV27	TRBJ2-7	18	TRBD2	CASSPGTSGGSMAYEQYF	TGTGCCAGCAGTCCCGGGACTAGCGGGGGGTCCATGGCCTACGAGCAGTACTTC
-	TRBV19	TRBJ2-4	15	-	CASSIGQESRYIQYF	TGTGCCAGTAGTATAGGGCAGGAATCGAGGTACATTCAGTACTTC
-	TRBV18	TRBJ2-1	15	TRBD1	CASSPGDRVSHEQFF	TGTGCCAGCTCACCGGGGGACAGGGTTTCCCATGAGCAGTTCTTC
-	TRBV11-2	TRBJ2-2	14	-	CASTVRVNTGELFF	TGTGCCAGCACCGTCCGGGTCAACACCGGGGAGCTGTTTTTT
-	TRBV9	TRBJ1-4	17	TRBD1	CASSVGTGGFTNEKLFF	TGTGCCAGCAGCGTAGGGACAGGGGGCTTCACTAATGAAAAACTGTTTTTT
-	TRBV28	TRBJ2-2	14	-	CASSLVGVTGELFF	TGTGCCAGCAGTTTAGTCGGGGTCACCGGGGAGCTGTTTTTT
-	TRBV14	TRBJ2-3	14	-	CASSQEGAGDTQYF	TGTGCCAGCAGCCAAGAGGGGGCTGGGGATACGCAGTATTTT
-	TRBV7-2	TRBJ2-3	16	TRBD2	CASSLVGRGGTDTQYF	TGTGCCAGCAGCTTAGTGGGACGGGGGGGCACAGATACGCAGTATTTT
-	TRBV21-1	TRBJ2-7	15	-	CASSKDVTVSYEQYF	TGTGCCAGCAGCAAAGATGTGACAGTCTCCTACGAGCAGTACTTC
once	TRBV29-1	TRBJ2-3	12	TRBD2	CSAGGHGDTQYF	TGCAGCGCGGGGGGGCACGGAGATACGCAGTATTTT
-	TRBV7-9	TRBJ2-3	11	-	CASSLGGTQYF	TGTGCCAGCAGCTTAGGAGGTACGCAGTATTTT
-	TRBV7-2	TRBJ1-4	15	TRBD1	CASSLVGTGGEKLFF	TGTGCCAGCAGCTTAGTAGGGACAGGGGGTGAAAAACTGTTTTTT
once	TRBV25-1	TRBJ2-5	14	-	CASSDITPGETQYF	TGTGCCAGCAGTGATATAACCCCGGGGGAGACCCAGTACTTC
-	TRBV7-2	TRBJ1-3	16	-	CASSAWGSDSGNTIYF	TGTGCCAGCAGCGCCTGGGGCAGTGACTCTGGAAACACCATATATTTT
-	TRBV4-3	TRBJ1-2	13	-	CASSQVRGDGYTF	TGCGCCAGCAGCCAAGTTAGGGGGGACGGCTACACCTTC
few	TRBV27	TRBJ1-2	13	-	CASSFHPEDGYTF	TGTGCCAGCAGTTTCCATCCAGAGGATGGCTACACCTTC
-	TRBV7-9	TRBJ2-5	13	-	CASSLDGPETQYF	TGTGCCAGCAGCTTAGACGGCCCGGAGACCCAGTACTTC
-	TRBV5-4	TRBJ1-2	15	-	CASSPEWADNYGYTF	TGTGCCAGCAGCCCCGAATGGGCGGATAACTATGGCTACACCTTC
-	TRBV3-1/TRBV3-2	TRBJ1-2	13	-	CASSQVRPHGYTF	TGTGCCAGCAGCCAAGTTAGACCCCATGGCTACACCTTC
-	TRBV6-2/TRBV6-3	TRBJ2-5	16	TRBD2	CASTPLRRGAGETQYF	TGTGCCAGCACCCCCCTGAGGCGGGGGGCCGGGGAGACCCAGTACTTC
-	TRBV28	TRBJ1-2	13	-	CASSRQENYGYTF	TGTGCCAGCAGTCGACAGGAGAACTATGGCTACACCTTC
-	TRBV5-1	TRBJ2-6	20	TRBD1	CASASVGTGQGYSGANVLTF	TGCGCCAGCGCCAGCGTGGGTACGGGACAGGGTTACTCTGGGGCCAACGTCCTGACTTTC
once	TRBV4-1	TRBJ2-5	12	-	CASSLGAGTQYF	TGCGCCAGCAGCCTCGGGGCCGGGACCCAGTACTTC
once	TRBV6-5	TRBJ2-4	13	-	CASSYGTKNIQYF	TGTGCCAGCAGTTACGGTACCAAAAACATTCAGTACTTC
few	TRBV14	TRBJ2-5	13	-	CASRPAGTGTQYF	TGTGCCAGCCGACCGGCGGGGACGGGGACCCAGTACTTC
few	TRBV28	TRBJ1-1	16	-	CASSPHTGEGNTEAFF	TGTGCCAGCAGTCCCCATACGGGGGAAGGGAACACTGAAGCTTTCTTT
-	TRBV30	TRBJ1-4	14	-	CAWSSGISSERLFF	TGTGCCTGGAGTTCCGGCATATCGTCGGAAAGGCTGTTTTTT
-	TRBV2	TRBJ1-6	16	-	CASSDMTGHLGSPLHF	TGTGCCAGCAGTGATATGACGGGACATCTAGGTTCACCCCTCCACTTT